The 30 T cell receptor beta chains below were found in one sample sequenced in a study of beta chain features in type 1 diabetes (dated by TCRdb to 2016 to 2019). Summary of the overall study and its limitations: Type 1 diabetes patients showed a moderate but significant shortening of TCRB CDR3 length in all four CD4+ subsets.

The library was produced with the immunoSEQ multiplex PCR assay. The entire isolated RNA was reverse transcribed using the High Capacity cDNA Reverse Transcription Kit, and thus expressed TCRB transcripts were sequenced. The source is immuneACCESS, and TCRdb retained only in-frame sequences with V and J called. Part of the clones is not carried over; for the studies checked, unresolved V genes explain less than half of this, and the remainder is unexplained. The sample contains some 70,000 clones, just under 50% of them found a single time. The ten largest clones capture roughly 0.7% of the sample. These receptors' antigens are unknown. Specimen: central memory CD4+ T cells from blood. Source of these receptors: a man between 25 and 39 years old with type 1 diabetes.

CDR3 region: CASSPPTWGQGGEKLFF. The CDR3 DNA sequence: TGTGCCAGTAGCCCTCCAACCTGGGGACAGGGAGGTGAAAAACTGTTTTTT. This chain links TRBV19 with TRBJ1-4; 9 bases are a match to TRBD1. The CDR3 contains 17 residues. The V and J ends lost 6 bases and 7 bases, in that order; junction bases with no gene match: 15. From germline, CDR1 is LNHDA and CDR2 SQIVND (reference sequence).

CDR3 sequence reads: CAISESEADEQYF. CDR3 DNA sequence: TGTGCCATCAGTGAGTCGGAGGCAGACGAGCAGTACTTC. This rearrangement joins TRBV10-3 to TRBJ2-7; D might be TRBD2 (5 bases). Deletions cut 0 bases from V and 5 bases from J, with 8 bases between. CDR3 length: 13 amino acids. Germline lookup yields CDR1 ENHRY and CDR2 SYGVKD.

DNA of the CDR3: TGTGCCAGCAGCCCTTTCTCGGGACTAGCGGGATTGGGGCTGGGGCAGTTCTTC. Protein product: CASSPFSGLAGLGLGQFF. The gene calls are TRBV7-8 and TRBJ2-1, with 13 positions matching TRBD2. CDR3 length equals 18 residues. The trim removed 5 bases at V and 12 bases at J, leaving 19 bases unmatched. In germline, CDR1 is SGHVS, CDR2 FQNEAQ.

The chain combines TRBV13 with TRBJ2-5; D unresolved. The V and J ends lost 5 bases and 3 bases respectively, with 13 bases between them. Looked up from germline, CDR1 is PRHDT and CDR2 is FYEKMQ (reference sequence). This CDR3 contains 14 residues. CDR3 in amino acids: CASSPWPLKETQYF. The CDR3 nucleotides read TGTGCCAGCAGCCCGTGGCCCCTTAAAGAGACCCAGTACTTC. Based on the CDR3 plus reference TRBV13 and TRBJ2-5, the full variable domain is AAGVIQSPRHLIKEKRETATLKCYPIPRHDTVYWYQQGPGQDPQFLISFYEKMQSDKGSIPDRFSAQQFSDYHSELNMSSLELGDSALYFCASSPWPLKETQYFGPGTRLLVL.

This chain links TRBV10-2 with TRBJ2-7; 10 bases are shared with TRBD2. The J segment lost 3 bases and the V segment lost 2 bases, leaving 1 base of the junction unmatched. Germline CDR1 reads WSHSY; CDR2 reads SAAADI. This CDR3 has 14 amino acids. CDR3 nucleotides: TGCGCCAGCAGTGAGCTAGCGGGGGTCTACGAGCAGTACTTC. Protein sequence: CASSELAGVYEQYF.

The sample holds a few counts of this clone. The V call is TRBV7-2, the J call TRBJ2-1, with a weak D call TRBD2 (6 bases). V was clipped by 4 bases and J by 0 bases, with 10 bases between them. In germline, CDR1 is SGHTA, CDR2 FQGNSA. This CDR3 has 15 amino acids. Here the CDR3 reads CASSSDGSSYNEQFF. CDR3 DNA sequence: TGTGCCAGCAGCTCAGACGGGAGCTCCTACAATGAGCAGTTCTTC. The full variable domain, with the rest looked up from reference TRBV7-2 and TRBJ2-1, is GAGVSQSPSNKVTEKGKDVELRCDPISGHTALYWYRQSLGQGLEFLIYFQGNSAPDKSGLPSDRFSAERTGGSVSTLTIQRTQQEDSAVYLCASSSDGSSYNEQFFGPGTRLTVL.

The CDR3 DNA is TGTGCCAGCAGCCAACTAGCGTCTGGCACAGATACGCAGTATTTT. It translates to CASSQLASGTDTQYF. J is TRBJ2-3 and V is TRBV7-9; 7 nucleotides agree with TRBD2. The CDR3 contains 15 residues. Germline assignment: CDR1 SEHNR and CDR2 FQNEAQ (reference sequence). The ends lost 5 bases at V and 1 base at J; junction bases unmatched: 6.

CDR3 loop: CASSVRPGTGAGELFF. CDR3 coding DNA: TGTGCCAGCAGCGTACGTCCCGGGACAGGGGCCGGGGAGCTGTTTTTT. The V gene is TRBV9, the J gene TRBJ2-2; 10 bases line up with TRBD1. CDR1 and CDR2 from the germline V gene are SGDLS and YYNGEE. Trimming at V came to 1 base and at J to 6 bases, leaving 6 bases not matched to a gene. The CDR3 length is 16 residues.

The chain joins TRBV5-1 to TRBJ2-3; maybe TRBD1 (5 bases). Trimming removed 5 bases at V and 2 bases at J, with 12 bases between. Germline lookup yields CDR1 SGHRS and CDR2 YFSETQ. The CDR3 covers 14 residues. CDR3 sequence reads: CASRQGVSTDTQYF. The CDR3 nucleotides read TGCGCCAGCAGGCAAGGGGTCTCCACAGATACGCAGTATTTT.

The count of this clone is one. Here the CDR3 reads CASSIGRGFTGELFF. CDR3 nucleotide sequence: TGTGCCAGTAGTATAGGGAGGGGATTTACCGGGGAGCTGTTTTTT. This chain connects TRBV19 to TRBJ2-2; D is possibly TRBD2 (6 bases). The V end lost 1 base, the J end lost 5 bases, and 11 bases lay between the germline ends. This CDR3 spans 15 amino acids. CDR1 is LNHDA, CDR2 SQIVND, per germline (reference sequence).

V and J are TRBV27 and TRBJ2-7, with TRBD2 as a possible D gene (5 bases). Trimming took 7 bases from V and 3 from J, leaving 13 bases between them. This CDR3 region has 13 residues. Germline assignment: CDR1 MNHEY and CDR2 SMNVEV (reference sequence). The CDR3 sequence: CASMVTGSYEQYF. The CDR3 bases are TGTGCCAGCATGGTAACTGGGAGCTACGAGCAGTACTTC.

The chain links TRBV18 to TRBJ2-5; TRBD2 might be the D (5 bases). Trimming left V 1 base short and J 4 bases short, with 13 bases between. Germline lookup yields CDR1 KGHSH and CDR2 LQKENI. The CDR3 has 15 amino acids. The DNA of the CDR3 is TGTGCCAGCTCACCACTTGGATCAGAGGGAGAGACCCAGTACTTC. Amino acids: CASSPLGSEGETQYF.

The V call is TRBV2, the J call TRBJ2-3, with 14 positions matching TRBD2. Germline trimming cut 6 bases from V and 6 bases from J; bases unmatched to any gene: 11. This CDR3 has 17 residues. Germline V gene sequence: CDR1 SNHLY, CDR2 FYNNEI. The chain's CDR3 is CASSPGTSGGPRDTQYF. The DNA of the CDR3 is TGTGCCAGCAGCCCCGGGACTAGCGGGGGCCCCAGGGATACGCAGTATTTT.

This chain joins TRBV5-4 and TRBJ2-1; possibly TRBD1 for D (5 bases). The length of the CDR3 is 16 residues. The V gene's germline CDR1 is SGHNT and CDR2 YYREEE (reference sequence). The V and J ends lost 0 bases and 6 bases respectively, with 16 bases between them. CDR3 coding DNA: TGTGCCAGCAGCTTGGGGGCAGGGTTAGGTCCCAATGAGCAGTTCTTC. Residues: CASSLGAGLGPNEQFF.

This chain uses TRBV13 with TRBJ2-7, with a possible D match to TRBD1 (6 bases). Deletions cut 5 bases from V and 2 bases from J, with 10 bases between. The CDR3 length is 13 residues. In germline, CDR1 is PRHDT, CDR2 FYEKMQ (reference sequence). The CDR3 loop is CASSQGQAYEQYF. CDR3 DNA: TGTGCCAGCAGCCAGGGACAAGCCTACGAGCAGTACTTC.

The count of this clone is one. V is TRBV5-4 and J is TRBJ1-4; 8 nucleotides line up with TRBD1. Germline CDR1 and CDR2: SGHNT and YYREEE (reference sequence). V shed 0 bases and J 4 bases; nucleotides not matched to a gene: 5. This CDR3 is built from 16 residues. CDR3 region: CASSLGGTGVNEKLFF. CDR3 DNA: TGTGCCAGCAGCTTGGGCGGGACAGGCGTTAATGAAAAACTGTTTTTT.

This clone was picked up a small number of times. The J gene is TRBJ2-7, the V gene TRBV6-5; perhaps TRBD2 as D (5 bases). V was pared by 5 bases and J by 5 bases, with 16 bases between. The germline V gene has CDR1 MNHEY and CDR2 SVGAGI. This CDR3 region has 14 residues. CDR3 DNA sequence: TGTGCCAGCAGTGTAAACCGAGGGAACCACGAGCAGTACTTC. This gives the protein CASSVNRGNHEQYF.

This chain links TRBV19 with TRBJ1-5, with 7 nucleotides matching TRBD1. Losses at the gene ends were 6 bases for V and 5 bases for J; bases not matched to a gene: 7. The CDR3 extends over 14 amino acids. CDR1 and CDR2 (germline): LNHDA, SQIVND (reference sequence). The CDR3 region is CASSNLQGYQPQHF. Here the CDR3 DNA reads TGTGCCAGTAGCAACCTACAGGGGTATCAGCCCCAGCATTTT.

The chain couples TRBV11-3 to TRBJ1-2; TRBD1 matches 8 bases. CDR1 is SGHNT, CDR2 YENEEA, per germline. V was pared by 0 bases and J by 4 bases, with 13 bases of the junction left unmatched. CDR3 size: 18 residues. CDR3 DNA: TGTGCCAGCAGCTTAGAAGCGGTCAGGGGGCCTGTTCTCTATGGCTACACCTTC. Protein product: CASSLEAVRGPVLYGYTF. Full variable domain (remainder filled in from reference TRBV11-3 and TRBJ1-2): EAGVVQSPRYKIIEKKQPVAFWCNPISGHNTLYWYLQNLGQGPELLIRYENEEAVDDSQLPKDRFSAERLKGVDSTLKIQPAELGDSAVYLCASSLEAVRGPVLYGYTFGSGTRLTVV.

V is TRBV15 and J is TRBJ2-1; D uncertain. The CDR3 spans 16 residues. Germline values: CDR1 LNHNV, CDR2 YYDKDF (reference sequence). V lost 0 bases to trimming and J lost 0 bases, with 9 bases between them. The DNA for the CDR3 is TGTGCCACCAGCAGAGATTGGTCGGGCTCCTACAATGAGCAGTTCTTC. Protein: CATSRDWSGSYNEQFF.

In this sample, this clone turned up a few times. The rearrangement uses TRBV9 and TRBJ1-4; 9 bases agree with TRBD1. The CDR3 covers 19 residues. The trim removed 4 bases at V and 2 bases at J, leaving 15 bases unmatched. Germline CDR1 is SGDLS and CDR2 is YYNGEE. The CDR3 region has the DNA TGTGCCAGCAGCCCCGCTCCGGGGACAGGGCTTATTACTAATGAAAAACTGTTTTTT. Amino acid sequence: CASSPAPGTGLITNEKLFF.

The rearrangement uses TRBV19 and TRBJ1-2, with TRBD1 matching over 8 bases. The V and J ends lost 7 bases and 7 bases, in that order; junction bases with no gene match: 11. Germline CDR1 is LNHDA and CDR2 is SQIVND (reference sequence). The CDR3 sequence is 14 residues long. The CDR3 nucleotides are TGTGCCAGTACCAAACAGGGGGATAGCAGTGGCTACACCTTC. Amino acids: CASTKQGDSSGYTF. Variable domain in full (rest from reference TRBV19 and TRBJ1-2): DGGITQSPKYLFRKEGQNVTLSCEQNLNHDAMYWYRQDPGQGLRLIYYSQIVNDFQKGDIAEGYSVSREKKESFPLTVTSAQKNPTAFYLCASTKQGDSSGYTFGSGTRLTVV.

The V call is TRBV6-1, the J call TRBJ1-5, with a possible D match to TRBD1 (6 bases). The germline CDR1 and CDR2 sequences are MNHNS and SASEGT. Trimming took off 4 bases at V and 4 bases at J, with 11 bases between the two ends. CDR3 length: 14 residues. CDR3 DNA: TGTGCCAGCAGTGTGGGGGCGTATAATCAGCCCCAGCATTTT. Protein: CASSVGAYNQPQHF.

This clone was picked up a small number of times. The chain carries TRBV14 and TRBJ2-3; 7 bases fit TRBD1. V lost 4 bases to trimming and J lost 4 bases; unmatched junction nucleotides: 11. Germline V lookup: CDR1 SGHDN, CDR2 FVKESK. The CDR3 spans 16 residues. CDR3 DNA sequence: TGTGCCAGCAGCCCAATAGGGGGCCCCATGGCAGATACGCAGTATTTT. Amino acids: CASSPIGGPMADTQYF. Full variable domain (rest looked up from reference TRBV14 and TRBJ2-3): EAGVTQFPSHSVIEKGQTVTLRCDPISGHDNLYWYRRVMGKEIKFLLHFVKESKQDESGMPNNRFLAERTGGTYSTLKVQPAELEDSGVYFCASSPIGGPMADTQYFGPGTRLTVL.

This clone was recorded only once. Relative to the germline gene, one junction end is altered; a read error may explain this. The rearrangement uses TRBV2 and TRBJ2-7; D call uncertain. Germline lookup yields CDR1 SNHLY and CDR2 FYNNEI. This CDR3 contains 14 residues. The CDR3 nucleotides read TGTGCCAGCAGTCTCAACCCAGACACTCTGAGCAGTCACTTC. Translation gives CASSLNPDTLSSHF.

This sequence joins TRBV12-2 and TRBJ2-7; TRBD2 was called by the table and not checked on the DNA. TRBV12-2 is a documented pseudogene. This CDR3 region has 19 residues. The CDR3 spells CASRLDGYEPPTSIDEQYF. CDR3 bases: TGTGCAAGTCGCTTAGATGGCTACGAGCCTCCGACTAGTATCGACGAGCAGTACTTC.

The V and J genes are TRBV18 and TRBJ1-1; TRBD1 matches at 9 bases. With 0 bases clipped from V and 2 bases from J, the junction kept 4 bases outside the gene matches. Germline lookup yields CDR1 KGHSH and CDR2 LQKENI. The CDR3 runs 16 residues. This CDR3 reads CASSPPMGQGNTEAFF. The CDR3 DNA sequence: TGTGCCAGCTCACCACCTATGGGACAGGGAAACACTGAAGCTTTCTTT.

The sample holds a few counts of this clone. This chain links TRBV30 with TRBJ2-7; 9 bases fit TRBD1. The length of the CDR3 is 14 residues. Germline-derived CDR1 and CDR2 are GTSNPN and SVGIG (reference sequence). V was clipped by 4 bases and J by 4 bases; unmatched bases: 8. The CDR3 loop is CAWKSGTGFYEQYF. The CDR3 nucleotides are TGTGCCTGGAAATCCGGGACAGGGTTTTACGAGCAGTACTTC.

This clone came up once. This chain joins TRBV6-5 and TRBJ1-2, with D possibly matching TRBD1 (5 bases). Germline V gives CDR1 MNHEY, CDR2 SVGAGI. This CDR3 is built from 14 residues. Trimming cost V 6 bases and J 7 bases, with 18 bases left between them. CDR3 sequence: CASSPTRQGAGYTF. CDR3 coding DNA: TGTGCCAGCAGCCCTACTCGGCAGGGTGCTGGCTACACCTTC.

The rearrangement uses TRBV30 and TRBJ1-6; D may be TRBD1 (6 bases). The CDR3 is 13 amino acids. Germline loops: CDR1 GTSNPN, CDR2 SVGIG (reference sequence). Trimming removed 4 bases at V and 10 bases at J, with 14 bases between. The CDR3 DNA follows: TGTGCCTGGAACAGGGATGGAGAATCACCCCTCCACTTT. It yields the protein CAWNRDGESPLHF.